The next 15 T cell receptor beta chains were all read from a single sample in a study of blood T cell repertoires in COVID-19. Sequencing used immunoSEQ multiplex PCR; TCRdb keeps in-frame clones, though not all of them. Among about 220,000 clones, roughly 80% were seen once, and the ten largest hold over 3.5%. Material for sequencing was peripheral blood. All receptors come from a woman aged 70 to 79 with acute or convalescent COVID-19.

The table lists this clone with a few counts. DNA of the CDR3: TGCGCCAGCAGCTTGGAGGCAGGGGTTAGCAATCAGCCCCAGCATTTT. Its protein is CASSLEAGVSNQPQHF. The chain is built from TRBV5-1 and TRBJ1-5, with D maybe TRBD1 (6 bases). Germline V lookup: CDR1 SGHRS, CDR2 YFSETQ. Trimming left V 0 bases short and J 0 bases short, with 10 bases between. CDR3 length: 16 amino acids.

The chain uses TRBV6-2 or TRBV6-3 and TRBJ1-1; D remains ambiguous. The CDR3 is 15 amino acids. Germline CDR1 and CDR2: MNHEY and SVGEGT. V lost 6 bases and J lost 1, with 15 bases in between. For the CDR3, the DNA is TGTGCCAGCAGCCCAGCGGCGGTAAGGAACACTGAAGCTTTCTTT. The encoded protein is CASSPAAVRNTEAFF.

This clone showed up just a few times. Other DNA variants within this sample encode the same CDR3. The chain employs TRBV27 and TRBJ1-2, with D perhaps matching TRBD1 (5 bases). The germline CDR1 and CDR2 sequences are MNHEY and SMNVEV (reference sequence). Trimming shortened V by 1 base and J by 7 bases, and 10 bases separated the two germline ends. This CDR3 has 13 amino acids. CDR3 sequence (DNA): TGTGCCAGCAGTTTATGGCAGGGAGGTGGCTACACCTTC. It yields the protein CASSLWQGGGYTF.

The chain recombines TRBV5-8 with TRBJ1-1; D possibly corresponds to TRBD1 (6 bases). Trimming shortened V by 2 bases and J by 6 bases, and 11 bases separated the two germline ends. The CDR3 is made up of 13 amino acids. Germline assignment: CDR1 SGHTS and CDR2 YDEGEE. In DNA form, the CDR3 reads TGTGCCAGCAGCTTCCGGACAGTCCCTGAAGCTTTCTTT. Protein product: CASSFRTVPEAFF.

CDR3 DNA sequence: TGTGCCAGTAGTCCGACAGATCTAAACACCGGGGAGCTGTTTTTT. This sequence encodes CASSPTDLNTGELFF. The rearrangement joins TRBV19 to TRBJ2-2; perhaps TRBD1 as D (5 bases). Trimming stripped 5 bases from V and 2 bases from J, with 12 bases between. Germline CDR1 reads LNHDA; CDR2 reads SQIVND (reference sequence). The CDR3 extends over 15 amino acids.

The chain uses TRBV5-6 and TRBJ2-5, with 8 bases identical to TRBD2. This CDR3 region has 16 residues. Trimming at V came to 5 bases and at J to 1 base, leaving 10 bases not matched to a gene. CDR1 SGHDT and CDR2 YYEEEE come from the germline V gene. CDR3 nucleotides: TGTGCCAGCAGTCCCCAGCGGGGGCGCGGCCAAGAGACCCAGTACTTC. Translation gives CASSPQRGRGQETQYF.

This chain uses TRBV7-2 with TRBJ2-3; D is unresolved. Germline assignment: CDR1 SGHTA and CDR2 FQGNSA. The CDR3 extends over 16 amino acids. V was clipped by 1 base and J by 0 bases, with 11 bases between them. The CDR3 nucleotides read TGTGCCAGCAGCTTAGGATTTAGAGCGAGCACAGATACGCAGTATTTT. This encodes CASSLGFRASTDTQYF.

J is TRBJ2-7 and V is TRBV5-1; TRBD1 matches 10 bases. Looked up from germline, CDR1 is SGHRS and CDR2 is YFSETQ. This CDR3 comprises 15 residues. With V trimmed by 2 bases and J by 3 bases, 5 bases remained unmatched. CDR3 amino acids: CASSLPGQGIYEQYF. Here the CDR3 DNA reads TGCGCCAGCAGCTTACCGGGACAGGGGATCTACGAGCAGTACTTC.

CDR3 region: CSVESRQGGTEAFF. CDR3 in DNA: TGCAGCGTTGAATCCCGACAGGGCGGAACTGAAGCTTTCTTT. The chain employs TRBV29-1 and TRBJ1-1; 7 bases are a match to TRBD1. Germline V gives CDR1 SQVTM, CDR2 ANQGSEA. CDR3 length: 14 residues. Trimming at V came to 2 bases and at J to 5 bases, leaving 8 bases not matched to a gene.

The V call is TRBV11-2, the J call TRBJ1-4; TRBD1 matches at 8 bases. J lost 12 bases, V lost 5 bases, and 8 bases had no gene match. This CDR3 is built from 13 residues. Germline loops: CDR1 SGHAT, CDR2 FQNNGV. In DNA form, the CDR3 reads TGTGCCAGCAGCCCAGATACAGGGGGTGAACTGTTTTTT. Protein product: CASSPDTGGELFF.

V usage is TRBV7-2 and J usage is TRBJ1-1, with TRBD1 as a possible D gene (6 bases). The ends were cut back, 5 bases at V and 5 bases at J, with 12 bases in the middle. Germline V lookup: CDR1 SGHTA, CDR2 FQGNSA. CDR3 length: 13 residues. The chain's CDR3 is CASSNGGWTEAFF. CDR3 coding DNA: TGTGCCAGCAGCAATGGGGGCTGGACTGAAGCTTTCTTT.

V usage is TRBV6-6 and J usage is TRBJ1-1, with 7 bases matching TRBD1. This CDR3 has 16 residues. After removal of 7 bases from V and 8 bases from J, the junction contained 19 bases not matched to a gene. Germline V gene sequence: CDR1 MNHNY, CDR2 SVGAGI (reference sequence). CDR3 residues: CASTQQGGNVFIEAFF. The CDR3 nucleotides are TGTGCCAGCACCCAGCAAGGGGGCAACGTCTTTATCGAAGCTTTCTTT.

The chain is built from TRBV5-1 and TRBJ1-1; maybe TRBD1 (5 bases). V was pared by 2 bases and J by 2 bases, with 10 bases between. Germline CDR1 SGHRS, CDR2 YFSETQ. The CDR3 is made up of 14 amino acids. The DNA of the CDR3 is TGCGCCAGCAGCTTTCAGGGCGTTAACACTGAAGCTTTCTTT. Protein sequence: CASSFQGVNTEAFF. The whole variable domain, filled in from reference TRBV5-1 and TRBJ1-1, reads KAGVTQTPRYLIKTRGQQVTLSCSPISGHRSVSWYQQTPGQGLQFLFEYFSETQRNKGNFPGRFSGRQFSNSRSEMNVSTLELGDSALYLCASSFQGVNTEAFFGQGTRLTVV.

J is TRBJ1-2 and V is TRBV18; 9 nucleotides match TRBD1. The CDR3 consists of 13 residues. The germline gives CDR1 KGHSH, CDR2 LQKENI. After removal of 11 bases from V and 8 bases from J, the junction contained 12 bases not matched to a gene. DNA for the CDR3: TGTGCCGCGAAGGGACAGGGCACCGAAGGCTACACCTTC. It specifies CAAKGQGTEGYTF.

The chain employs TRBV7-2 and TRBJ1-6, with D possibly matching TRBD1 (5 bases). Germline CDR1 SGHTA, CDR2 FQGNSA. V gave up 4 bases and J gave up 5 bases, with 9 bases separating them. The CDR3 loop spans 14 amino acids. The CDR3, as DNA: TGTGCCAGCAGCTACCGGGGGGATAATTCACCCCTCCACTTT. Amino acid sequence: CASSYRGDNSPLHF. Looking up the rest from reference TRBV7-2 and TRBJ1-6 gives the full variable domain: GAGVSQSPSNKVTEKGKDVELRCDPISGHTALYWYRQSLGQGLEFLIYFQGNSAPDKSGLPSDRFSAERTGGSVSTLTIQRTQQEDSAVYLCASSYRGDNSPLHFGNGTRLTVT.